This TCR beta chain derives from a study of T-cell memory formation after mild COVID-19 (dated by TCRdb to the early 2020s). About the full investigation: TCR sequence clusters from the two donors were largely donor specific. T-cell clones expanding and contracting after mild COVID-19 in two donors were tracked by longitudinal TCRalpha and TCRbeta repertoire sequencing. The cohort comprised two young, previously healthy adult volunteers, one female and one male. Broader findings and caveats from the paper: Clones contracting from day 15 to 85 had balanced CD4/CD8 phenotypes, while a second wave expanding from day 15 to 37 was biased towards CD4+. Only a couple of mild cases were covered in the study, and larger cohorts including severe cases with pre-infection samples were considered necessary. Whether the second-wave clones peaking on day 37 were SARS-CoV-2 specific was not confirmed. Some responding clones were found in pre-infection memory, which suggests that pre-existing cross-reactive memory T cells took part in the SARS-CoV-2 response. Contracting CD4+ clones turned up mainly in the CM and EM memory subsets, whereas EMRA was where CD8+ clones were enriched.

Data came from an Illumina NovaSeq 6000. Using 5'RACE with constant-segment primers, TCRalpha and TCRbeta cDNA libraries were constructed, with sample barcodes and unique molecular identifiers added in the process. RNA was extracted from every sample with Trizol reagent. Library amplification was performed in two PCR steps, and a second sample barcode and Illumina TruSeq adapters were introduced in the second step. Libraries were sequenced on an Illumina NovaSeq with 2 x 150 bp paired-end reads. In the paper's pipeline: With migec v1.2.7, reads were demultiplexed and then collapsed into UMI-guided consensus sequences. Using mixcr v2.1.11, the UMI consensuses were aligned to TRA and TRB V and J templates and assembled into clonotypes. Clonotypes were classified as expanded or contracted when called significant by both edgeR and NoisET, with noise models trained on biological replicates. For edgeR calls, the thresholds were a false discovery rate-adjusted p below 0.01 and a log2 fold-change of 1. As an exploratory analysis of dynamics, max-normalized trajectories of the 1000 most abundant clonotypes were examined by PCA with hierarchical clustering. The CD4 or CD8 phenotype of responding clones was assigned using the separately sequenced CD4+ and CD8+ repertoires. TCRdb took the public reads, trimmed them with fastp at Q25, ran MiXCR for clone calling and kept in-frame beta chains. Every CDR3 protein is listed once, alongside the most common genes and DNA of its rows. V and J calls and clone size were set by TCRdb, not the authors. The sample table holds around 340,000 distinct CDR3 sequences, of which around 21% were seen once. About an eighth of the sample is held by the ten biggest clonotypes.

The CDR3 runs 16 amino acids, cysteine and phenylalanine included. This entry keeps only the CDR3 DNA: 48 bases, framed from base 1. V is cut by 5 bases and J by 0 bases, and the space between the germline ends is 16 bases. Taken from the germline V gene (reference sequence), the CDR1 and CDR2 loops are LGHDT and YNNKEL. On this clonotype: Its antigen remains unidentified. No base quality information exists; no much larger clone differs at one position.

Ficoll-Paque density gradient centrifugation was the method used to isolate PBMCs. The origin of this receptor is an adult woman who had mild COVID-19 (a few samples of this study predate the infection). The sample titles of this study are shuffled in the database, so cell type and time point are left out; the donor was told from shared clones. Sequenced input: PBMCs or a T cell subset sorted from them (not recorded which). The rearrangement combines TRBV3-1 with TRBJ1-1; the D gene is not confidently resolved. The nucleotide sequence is TGTGCCAGCAGCGAGAATCTAACCCCGTTGAACACTGAAGCTTTCTTT. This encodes CASSENLTPLNTEAFF.